Listed here are 3 T cell receptor beta chains from one sample, sequenced in a study of naive and memory T cell subsets. The beta constant-region primer was an equimolar mix of two oligonucleotides covering TRBC1 and TRBC2. Four rounds of PCR amplified the ligated cDNA using nested alpha and beta constant-region primers plus SP2. TCRdb processed the UMI-ligation and nested PCR reads anew with MiXCR; each CDR3 protein has one entry. The sample has 30,000 to 40,000 distinct CDR3 sequences, about 18% seen once. Sequenced sample: effector memory CD4+ T cells from blood. Subset of the sample: effector memory, CD45RA- CD27-. Receptors were obtained from a human donor in good health.

This clonotype was counted many times. The chain uses TRBV7-6 and TRBJ1-2, with D hard to call. V dropped 1 base and J dropped 4 bases, with 10 bases sitting between them. The CDR3 loop spans 14 amino acids. Germline V CDR1 and CDR2: SGHVS, FNYEAQ. This chain's CDR3 is CASSLDESGYGYTF. CDR3 nucleotides: TGTGCCAGCAGCTTAGACGAATCTGGCTATGGCTACACCTTC.

V usage is TRBV6-1 and J usage is TRBJ2-1; 7 bases map to TRBD2. There are 15 residues in the CDR3. CDR1 is MNHNS, CDR2 SASEGT, per germline. J lost 4 bases, V lost 7 bases, and 10 bases had no gene match. CDR3 DNA sequence: TGTGCCAGCACGACGGGAGGTGCGGGTTACAATGAGCAGTTCTTC. Translated: CASTTGGAGYNEQFF.

There are many counts of this clonotype. The V gene is TRBV10-2, the J gene TRBJ2-5; no clear D gene. Germline V CDR1 and CDR2: WSHSY, SAAADI. The ends were cut back, 5 bases at V and 5 bases at J, with 15 bases in the middle. The CDR3 sequence is 14 residues long. CDR3 region: CASSPDLLGETQYF. The CDR3 DNA sequence: TGCGCCAGCAGTCCGGACCTCCTCGGGGAGACCCAGTACTTC.